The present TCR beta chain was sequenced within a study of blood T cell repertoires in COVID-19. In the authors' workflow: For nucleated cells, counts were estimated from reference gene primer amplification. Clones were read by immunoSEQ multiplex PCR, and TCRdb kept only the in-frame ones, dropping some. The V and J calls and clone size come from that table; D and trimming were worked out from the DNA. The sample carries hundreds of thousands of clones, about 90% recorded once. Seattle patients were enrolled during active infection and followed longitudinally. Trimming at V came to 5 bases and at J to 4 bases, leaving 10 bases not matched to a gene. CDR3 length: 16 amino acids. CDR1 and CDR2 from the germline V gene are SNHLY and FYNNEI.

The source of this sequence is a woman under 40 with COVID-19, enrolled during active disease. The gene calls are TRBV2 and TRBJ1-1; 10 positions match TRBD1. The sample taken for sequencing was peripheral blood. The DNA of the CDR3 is TGTGCCAGCAGTCCTCCGGGACAGGGGCTAATCACTGAAGCTTTCTTT. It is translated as CASSPPGQGLITEAFF.